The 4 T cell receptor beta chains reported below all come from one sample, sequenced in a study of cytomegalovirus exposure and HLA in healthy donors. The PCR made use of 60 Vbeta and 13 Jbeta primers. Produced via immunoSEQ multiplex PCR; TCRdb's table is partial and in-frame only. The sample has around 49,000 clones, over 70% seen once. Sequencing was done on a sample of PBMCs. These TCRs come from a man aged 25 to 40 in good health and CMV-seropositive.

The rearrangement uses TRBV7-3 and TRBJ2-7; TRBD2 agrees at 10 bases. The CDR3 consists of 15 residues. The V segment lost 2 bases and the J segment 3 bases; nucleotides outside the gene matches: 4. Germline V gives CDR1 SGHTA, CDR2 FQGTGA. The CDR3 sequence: CASSLVAGGDYEQYF. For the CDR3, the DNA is TGTGCCAGCAGCTTAGTAGCGGGGGGCGACTACGAGCAGTACTTC.

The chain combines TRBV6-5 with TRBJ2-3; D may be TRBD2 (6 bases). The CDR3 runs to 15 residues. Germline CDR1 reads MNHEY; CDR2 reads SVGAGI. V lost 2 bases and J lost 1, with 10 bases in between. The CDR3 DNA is TGTGCCAGCAGTTACCAGAAGCGGGGCACAGATACGCAGTATTTT. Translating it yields CASSYQKRGTDTQYF.

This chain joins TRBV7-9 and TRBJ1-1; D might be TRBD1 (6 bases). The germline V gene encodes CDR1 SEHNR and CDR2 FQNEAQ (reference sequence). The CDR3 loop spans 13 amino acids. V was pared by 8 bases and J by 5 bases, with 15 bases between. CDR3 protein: CASGTSGETEAFF. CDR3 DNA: TGTGCCAGCGGGACATCAGGGGAGACTGAAGCTTTCTTT.

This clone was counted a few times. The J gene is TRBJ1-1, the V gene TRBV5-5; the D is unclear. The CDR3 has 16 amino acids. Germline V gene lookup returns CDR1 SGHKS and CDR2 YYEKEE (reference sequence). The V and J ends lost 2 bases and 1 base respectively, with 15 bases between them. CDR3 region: CASSLSTLLGNTEAFF. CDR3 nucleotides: TGTGCCAGCAGCTTATCGACACTCCTGGGGAACACTGAAGCTTTCTTT.